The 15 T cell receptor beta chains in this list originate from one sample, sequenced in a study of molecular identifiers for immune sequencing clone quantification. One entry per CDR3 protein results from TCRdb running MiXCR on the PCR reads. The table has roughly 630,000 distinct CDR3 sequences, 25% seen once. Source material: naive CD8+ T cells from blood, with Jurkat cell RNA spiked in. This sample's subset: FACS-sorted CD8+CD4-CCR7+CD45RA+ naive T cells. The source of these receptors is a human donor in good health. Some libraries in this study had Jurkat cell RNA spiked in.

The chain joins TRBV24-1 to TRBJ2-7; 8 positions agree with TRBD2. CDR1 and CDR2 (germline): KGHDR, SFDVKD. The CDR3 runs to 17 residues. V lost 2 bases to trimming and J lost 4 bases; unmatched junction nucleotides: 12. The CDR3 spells CATSDSQGSGGPYEQYF. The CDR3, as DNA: TGTGCCACCAGTGATTCACAGGGATCGGGAGGGCCGTACGAGCAGTACTTC.

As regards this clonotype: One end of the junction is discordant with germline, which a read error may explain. The CDR3 DNA follows: TGCAGTGCCCCGACTGAAGCCTACGAGCGGTACTTC. Protein: CSAPTEAYERYF. The rearrangement uses TRBV20-1 and TRBJ2-7; no reliable D call. Germline CDR1 reads DFQATT; CDR2 reads SNEGSKA (reference sequence). The CDR3 length is 12 residues.

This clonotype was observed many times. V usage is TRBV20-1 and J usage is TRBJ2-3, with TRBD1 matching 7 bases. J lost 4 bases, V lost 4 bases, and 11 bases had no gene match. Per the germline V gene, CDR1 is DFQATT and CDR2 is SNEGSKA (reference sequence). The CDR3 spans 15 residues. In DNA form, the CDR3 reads TGCAGTGCTACGCGTTACAGGGGCATGGCAGATACGCAGTATTTT. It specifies CSATRYRGMADTQYF.

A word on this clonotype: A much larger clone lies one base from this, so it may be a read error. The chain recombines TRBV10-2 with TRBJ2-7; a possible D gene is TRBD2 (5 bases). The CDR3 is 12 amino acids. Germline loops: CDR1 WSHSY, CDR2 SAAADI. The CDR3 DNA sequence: TGCGCCGGCAGTGAGTGGTCGGGGGAGCAGTACTTC. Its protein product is CAGSEWSGEQYF.

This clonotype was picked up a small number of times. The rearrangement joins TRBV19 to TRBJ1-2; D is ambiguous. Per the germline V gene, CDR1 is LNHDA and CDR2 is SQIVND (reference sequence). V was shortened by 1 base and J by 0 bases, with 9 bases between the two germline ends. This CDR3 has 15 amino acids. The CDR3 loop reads CASSIVSRPNYGYTF. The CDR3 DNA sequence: TGTGCCAGTAGTATAGTATCCAGACCTAACTATGGCTACACCTTC.

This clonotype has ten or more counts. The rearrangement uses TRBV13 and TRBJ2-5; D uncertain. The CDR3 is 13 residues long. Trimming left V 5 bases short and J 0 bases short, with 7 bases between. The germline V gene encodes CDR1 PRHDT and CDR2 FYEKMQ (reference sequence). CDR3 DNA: TGTGCCAGCAGCCCTATGAACCAAGAGACCCAGTACTTC. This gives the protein CASSPMNQETQYF.

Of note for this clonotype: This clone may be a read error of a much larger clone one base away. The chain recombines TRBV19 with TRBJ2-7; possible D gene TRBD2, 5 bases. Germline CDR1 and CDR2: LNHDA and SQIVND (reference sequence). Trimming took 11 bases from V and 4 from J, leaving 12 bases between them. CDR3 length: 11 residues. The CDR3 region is CAGQDLYEQYF. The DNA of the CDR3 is TGTGCCGGCCAGGACTTGTACGAGCAGTACTTC.

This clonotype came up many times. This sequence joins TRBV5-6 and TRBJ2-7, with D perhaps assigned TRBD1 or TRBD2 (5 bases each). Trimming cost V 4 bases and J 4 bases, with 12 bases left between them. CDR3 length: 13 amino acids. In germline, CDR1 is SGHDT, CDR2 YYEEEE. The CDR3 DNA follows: TGTGCCAGCAGCCTCCGCAGGGAGTACGAGCAGTACTTC. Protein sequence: CASSLRREYEQYF.

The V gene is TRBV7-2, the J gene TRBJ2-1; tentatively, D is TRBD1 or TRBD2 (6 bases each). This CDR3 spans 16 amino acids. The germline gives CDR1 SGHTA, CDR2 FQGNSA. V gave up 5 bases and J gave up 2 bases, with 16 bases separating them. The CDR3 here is CASSKRGGNPYNEQFF. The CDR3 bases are TGTGCCAGCAGCAAACGAGGGGGGAACCCCTACAATGAGCAGTTCTTC.

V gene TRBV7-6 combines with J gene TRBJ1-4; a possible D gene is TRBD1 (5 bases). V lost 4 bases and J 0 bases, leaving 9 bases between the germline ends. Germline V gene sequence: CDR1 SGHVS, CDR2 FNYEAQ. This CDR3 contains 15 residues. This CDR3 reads CASSSLGATNEKLFF. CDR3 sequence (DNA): TGTGCCAGCAGCTCCTTAGGGGCAACTAATGAAAAACTGTTTTTT.

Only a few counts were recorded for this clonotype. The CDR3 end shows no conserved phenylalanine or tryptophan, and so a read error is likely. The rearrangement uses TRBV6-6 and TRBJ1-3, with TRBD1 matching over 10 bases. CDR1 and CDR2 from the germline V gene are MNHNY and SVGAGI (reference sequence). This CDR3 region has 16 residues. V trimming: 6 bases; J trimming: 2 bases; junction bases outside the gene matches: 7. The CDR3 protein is CASSTNDRGPGNTIYS. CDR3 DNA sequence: TGTGCCAGCAGCACTAACGACAGGGGGCCTGGAAACACCATATATTCT.

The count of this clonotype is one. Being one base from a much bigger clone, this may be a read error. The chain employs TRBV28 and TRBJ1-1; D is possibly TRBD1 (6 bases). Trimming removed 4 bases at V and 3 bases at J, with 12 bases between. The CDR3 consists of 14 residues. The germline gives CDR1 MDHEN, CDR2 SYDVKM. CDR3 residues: CASSYRGQHTEAFF. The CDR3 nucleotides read TGTGCCAGCAGTTACCGAGGACAGCACACTGAAGCTTTCTTT.

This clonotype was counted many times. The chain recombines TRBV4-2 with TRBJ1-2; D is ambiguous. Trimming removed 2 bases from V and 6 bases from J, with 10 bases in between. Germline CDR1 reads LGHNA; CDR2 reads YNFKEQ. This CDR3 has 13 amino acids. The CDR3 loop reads CASSQPGPDGYTF. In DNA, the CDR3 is TGTGCCAGCAGCCAACCCGGACCGGATGGCTACACCTTC.

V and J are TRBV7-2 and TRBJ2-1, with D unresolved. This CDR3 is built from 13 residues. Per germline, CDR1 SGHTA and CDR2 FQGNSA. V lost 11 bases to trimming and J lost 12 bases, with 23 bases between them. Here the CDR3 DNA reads TGTGCCCGCCGCTTAGGGCTGCCCCATGCGCAGTTCTTC. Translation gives CARRLGLPHAQFF.

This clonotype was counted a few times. The CDR3 protein is CASSLGRGSPSYTF. The CDR3 DNA reads as TGTGCCAGCAGCTTAGGTAGAGGGTCCCCCTCTTACACCTTC. The chain has TRBV13 and TRBJ1-2; D remains ambiguous. Trimming left V 0 bases short and J 11 bases short, with 16 bases between. CDR1 and CDR2 (germline): PRHDT, FYEKMQ (reference sequence). The CDR3 sequence is 14 residues long.